Below, 9 T cell receptor beta chains from the same sample are listed, as sequenced in a study of chemoradiotherapy in HPV16-positive cancers. Only in-frame clones appear in the TCRdb table, and some are missing; sequencing was by immunoSEQ multiplex PCR. Among some 12,000 clones listed, 55% to 75% were seen once. This specimen was taken from a patient who underwent chemoradiotherapy. The receptor source for this set is a human donor with HPV-associated anogenital cancer.

The chain is built from TRBV7-2 and TRBJ2-5; D is undetermined. The CDR3 has 15 residues. Germline lookup yields CDR1 SGHTA and CDR2 FQGNSA. The V and J ends lost 1 base and 2 bases respectively, with 11 bases between them. CDR3 in DNA: TGTGCCAGCAGCTTAGTTAGCCAGACGCAAGAGACCCAGTACTTC. Translated: CASSLVSQTQETQYF.

In this sample, this clone turned up a few times. J is TRBJ2-2 and V is TRBV9, with 10 nucleotides matching TRBD2. The CDR3 has 15 amino acids. CDR1 SGDLS and CDR2 YYNGEE come from the germline V gene. Germline trimming cut 1 base from V and 5 bases from J; bases unmatched to any gene: 2. Written as DNA, the CDR3 is TGTGCCAGCAGCGTATCTAGCGGGAGAACCGGGGAGCTGTTTTTT. Amino acids: CASSVSSGRTGELFF.

The CDR3 protein is CASSLRRYTGELFF. The CDR3 DNA follows: TGTGCCAGCAGTTTACGACGGTACACCGGGGAGCTGTTTTTT. The V gene is TRBV6-5, the J gene TRBJ2-2, with no clear D. The V end lost 4 bases, the J end lost 3 bases, and 9 bases lay between the germline ends. Germline values: CDR1 MNHEY, CDR2 SVGAGI. The CDR3 totals 14 residues.

This chain links TRBV7-6 with TRBJ2-5, with D perhaps TRBD1 (5 bases). CDR1 SGHVS and CDR2 FNYEAQ come from the germline V gene. The CDR3 contains 14 residues. The V end was cut by 5 bases, the J end by 7 bases, with 17 bases between. For the CDR3, the DNA is TGTGCCAGCAGCCCGGAACCCAGGGTTGGGACCCAGTACTTC. It translates to CASSPEPRVGTQYF. The whole variable domain, remainder taken from reference TRBV7-6 and TRBJ2-5, is GAGVSQSPRYKVTKRGQDVALRCDPISGHVSLYWYRQALGQGPEFLTYFNYEAQQDKSGLPNDRFSAERPEGSISTLTIQRTEQRDSAMYRCASSPEPRVGTQYFGPGTRLLVL.

The CDR3 DNA reads as TGTGCCACCAGTTGGGAAGGTTTCGGGGGCAATCAGCCCCAGCATTTT. Encoded protein: CATSWEGFGGNQPQHF. The chain joins TRBV15 to TRBJ1-5, with D unclear. CDR3 length equals 16 residues. V dropped 6 bases and J dropped 2 bases, with 17 bases sitting between them. In germline, CDR1 is LNHNV, CDR2 YYDKDF (reference sequence).

A few counts support this clone. The rearrangement uses TRBV7-9 and TRBJ2-6; D remains unclear. Germline CDR1 is SEHNR and CDR2 is FQNEAQ (reference sequence). The CDR3 loop spans 15 amino acids. V lost 3 bases to trimming and J lost 0 bases, with 6 bases between them. CDR3 residues: CASSLQLSGANVLTF. CDR3 DNA: TGTGCCAGCAGCTTGCAGCTCTCTGGGGCCAACGTCCTGACTTTC.

This chain uses TRBV6-1 with TRBJ1-3; D possibly corresponds to TRBD1 (5 bases). V gave up 0 bases and J gave up 4 bases, with 7 bases separating them. Per the germline V gene, CDR1 is MNHNS and CDR2 is SASEGT. The CDR3 runs to 14 residues. The DNA for the CDR3 is TGTGCCAGCAGTGAAGCGGGGGGAGGAAACACCATATATTTT. Its translation is CASSEAGGGNTIYF.

The chain links TRBV30 to TRBJ2-3, with D perhaps being TRBD1 or TRBD2 (5 bases each). The germline gives CDR1 GTSNPN, CDR2 SVGIG (reference sequence). Trimming left V 0 bases short and J 4 bases short, with 14 bases between. The CDR3 runs to 15 residues. DNA of the CDR3: TGTGCCTGGAGTGTACCCGGGGCGCTTCCAGATACGCAGTATTTT. The encoded protein is CAWSVPGALPDTQYF.

The table lists this clone with a count of one. The chain combines TRBV13 with TRBJ1-4; D is possibly TRBD1 (5 bases). The CDR3 has 18 amino acids. Germline V CDR1 and CDR2: PRHDT, FYEKMQ (reference sequence). V lost 5 bases and J 0 bases, leaving 19 bases between the germline ends. CDR3 DNA: TGTGCCAGCAGCCAAACGGGATGGGGACTTGCAACTAATGAAAAACTGTTTTTT. Amino acids: CASSQTGWGLATNEKLFF.